This passage covers 32 T cell receptor beta chains from one sample sequenced in a study of T cell responses to AZD1222 COVID-19 vaccine (dated by TCRdb to 2020 to 2023). What this sample's time point label stands for: baseline before first vaccination. The treatment or condition label here, explained by the study, means: meningococcal conjugate vaccine given as trial control. The protocol used for the library was the immunoSEQ multiplex PCR assay. The table comes from immuneACCESS by way of TCRdb, which keeps in-frame sequences with V and J called. Part of the clones is missing from these tables; in studies checked, under half for an unresolved V gene and the rest for unknown reasons. Across this sample there are around 180,000 clones, with about nine tenths seen only once. Less than 3% of the sample rests with the top ten. The material sequenced was peripheral blood, taken on day 0 of MenACWY control vaccination. The receptors shown here come from an adult in good health.

The rearrangement uses TRBV30 and TRBJ1-1; D not certain. CDR3 size: 12 residues. The V end was cut by 5 bases, the J end by 5 bases, with 12 bases between. Per germline, CDR1 GTSNPN and CDR2 SVGIG (reference sequence). This CDR3 is CAWLGSNTEAFF. The CDR3 DNA follows: TGTGCCTGGCTCGGGAGTAATACTGAAGCTTTCTTT.

This clone has just a few counts. This chain links TRBV14 with TRBJ1-2, with D perhaps TRBD1 (6 bases). The V and J ends lost 1 base and 6 bases respectively, with 15 bases between them. Germline CDR1 SGHDN, CDR2 FVKESK. The CDR3 runs 15 residues. The CDR3 bases are TGTGCCAGCAGCCAAGCCCTCCAGGGGCTGGATGGCTACACCTTC. Translation: CASSQALQGLDGYTF. Filled out from reference TRBV14 and TRBJ1-2, the complete variable domain reads EAGVTQFPSHSVIEKGQTVTLRCDPISGHDNLYWYRRVMGKEIKFLLHFVKESKQDESGMPNNRFLAERTGGTYSTLKVQPAELEDSGVYFCASSQALQGLDGYTFGSGTRLTVV.

This chain joins TRBV5-1 and TRBJ1-6; 10 bases match TRBD1. The CDR3 runs to 15 residues. Germline CDR1 reads SGHRS; CDR2 reads YFSETQ. V shed 4 bases, J shed 6 bases, and the junction held 4 bases outside the gene matches. The CDR3 loop is CASSTGTGANSPLHF. In nucleotides, the CDR3 is TGCGCCAGCAGCACCGGGACAGGGGCTAATTCACCCCTCCACTTT.

This rearrangement joins TRBV10-3 to TRBJ1-5; 9 bases are a match to TRBD1. CDR1 is ENHRY and CDR2 is SYGVKD in the germline V gene. The V segment lost 6 bases and the J segment 3 bases; nucleotides outside the gene matches: 3. The CDR3 length is 14 residues. CDR3 protein: CAIRRTGDNQPQHF. The CDR3 nucleotides read TGTGCCATCAGACGGACAGGGGACAATCAGCCCCAGCATTTT.

The chain uses TRBV28 and TRBJ2-5; 8 nucleotides match TRBD2. Germline V gives CDR1 MDHEN, CDR2 SYDVKM. The CDR3 covers 15 residues. After removal of 8 bases from V and 5 bases from J, the junction contained 13 bases not matched to a gene. Here the CDR3 DNA reads TGTGCCAGCTTTTCTACAGCGGGAGTGGGGGAGACCCAGTACTTC. Its protein product is CASFSTAGVGETQYF.

This chain connects TRBV4-3 to TRBJ2-1; the match to TRBD2 covers 8 bases. Germline lookup yields CDR1 LGHNA and CDR2 YSLEER. Unmatched junction bases numbered 6, after V lost 1 base and J lost 4 bases. The CDR3 is 16 amino acids. The CDR3 DNA reads TGCGCCAGCAGCCAAGCGGCTAGCGGGTATTACAATGAGCAGTTCTTC. As protein: CASSQAASGYYNEQFF.

The rearrangement uses TRBV11-3 and TRBJ2-2; no clear D gene. In germline, CDR1 is SGHNT, CDR2 YENEEA. CDR3 length: 13 amino acids. V was cut by 0 bases and J by 5 bases, with 4 bases left in between. CDR3 residues: CASSLDPTGELFF. The CDR3 nucleotides read TGTGCCAGCAGCTTAGATCCGACCGGGGAGCTGTTTTTT.

This clone was seen more than once but under ten times. The CDR3 bases are TGTGCCAGCAGTGTGAGGGACAGCTATGGCTACACCTTC. It specifies CASSVRDSYGYTF. The J gene is TRBJ1-2, the V gene TRBV6-4; 7 bases are a match to TRBD1. The junction had 3 bases not matched to a gene; V was cut back by 4 bases and J by 4 bases. Germline V lookup: CDR1 MRHNA, CDR2 SNTAGT. CDR3 size: 13 residues.

J is TRBJ1-3 and V is TRBV4-3; D call uncertain. The V and J ends lost 0 bases and 3 bases respectively, with 6 bases between them. Germline V gives CDR1 LGHNA, CDR2 YSLEER. The CDR3 covers 14 residues. The DNA for the CDR3 is TGCGCCAGCAGCCAAGAGGGGTATGGAAACACCATATATTTT. As protein: CASSQEGYGNTIYF.

The rearrangement links TRBV29-1 to TRBJ1-1, with D perhaps TRBD1 (6 bases). The CDR3 length is 14 residues. Trimming left V 1 base short and J 5 bases short, with 14 bases between. Germline V gives CDR1 SQVTM, CDR2 ANQGSEA. CDR3 sequence: CSVEVQGLGTEAFF. Written as DNA, the CDR3 is TGCAGCGTTGAAGTTCAGGGGCTTGGGACTGAAGCTTTCTTT.

This chain uses TRBV28 with TRBJ1-2; a weak D match, TRBD1 (5 bases). Deletions cut 2 bases from V and 6 bases from J, with 13 bases between. Germline V gene sequence: CDR1 MDHEN, CDR2 SYDVKM. CDR3 length: 14 residues. CDR3 in amino acids: CASSLVLGEHGYTF. CDR3 sequence (DNA): TGTGCCAGCAGTTTAGTTCTGGGGGAGCATGGCTACACCTTC.

This clone has a handful of counts. CDR3 sequence (DNA): TGTGCCAGCAGCCTGGGAGGGGGCCAGCCCCAGCATTTT. It yields the protein CASSLGGGQPQHF. The V and J genes are TRBV14 and TRBJ1-5, with 7 nucleotides matching TRBD1. The CDR3 contains 13 residues. J was trimmed by 7 bases and V by 4 bases; bases with no gene match: 4. CDR1 and CDR2 (germline): SGHDN, FVKESK.

This clone was picked up a small number of times. Here the CDR3 reads CASSAETGATEAFF. CDR3 bases: TGTGCCAGTAGCGCCGAGACAGGGGCCACTGAAGCTTTCTTT. The V call is TRBV19, the J call TRBJ1-1, with 8 positions matching TRBD1. V gave up 6 bases and J gave up 4 bases; unmatched junction bases: 7. Germline V lookup: CDR1 LNHDA, CDR2 SQIVND (reference sequence). The CDR3 runs 14 residues.

The chain links TRBV28 to TRBJ1-2, with D perhaps matching TRBD1 (5 bases). V was shortened by 8 bases and J by 6 bases, with 19 bases between the two germline ends. The CDR3 length is 14 residues. The V gene's germline CDR1 is MDHEN and CDR2 SYDVKM. The DNA for the CDR3 is TGTGCCAGCCAAAGAGGTGGGGGTTTGGATGGCTACACCTTC. The encoded protein is CASQRGGGLDGYTF.

The chain combines TRBV11-3 with TRBJ2-2; D tentatively reads TRBD1 or TRBD2 (6 bases each). V dropped 1 base and J dropped 4 bases, with 16 bases sitting between them. Germline CDR1 is SGHNT and CDR2 is YENEEA. This CDR3 is 17 amino acids long. The CDR3 is CASSLGGTPRGTGELFF. The CDR3 DNA follows: TGTGCCAGCAGCTTAGGCGGGACACCCCGGGGCACCGGGGAGCTGTTTTTT.

The chain has TRBV28 and TRBJ1-1; 10 bases fit TRBD1. The CDR3 totals 15 residues. After removal of 1 base from V and 4 bases from J, the junction contained 3 bases not matched to a gene. The V gene's germline CDR1 is MDHEN and CDR2 SYDVKM. The DNA for the CDR3 is TGTGCCAGCAGTTTATCGACAGGGGGCATCACTGAAGCTTTCTTT. Protein product: CASSLSTGGITEAFF.

The chain couples TRBV10-3 to TRBJ2-5; TRBD1 agrees at 7 bases. Trimming removed 5 bases from V and 2 bases from J; junction bases left unmatched: 8. Germline values: CDR1 ENHRY, CDR2 SYGVKD. This CDR3 region has 15 residues. This chain's CDR3 is CAISTDRVKQETQYF. The CDR3 bases are TGTGCCATCAGTACCGACAGGGTAAAACAAGAGACCCAGTACTTC.

This clone was seen just once. V and J are TRBV6-1 and TRBJ1-2; 10 nucleotides agree with TRBD1. V shed 0 bases, J shed 4 bases, and the junction held 5 bases outside the gene matches. This CDR3 is built from 16 residues. CDR1 is MNHNS and CDR2 is SASEGT in the germline V gene. The CDR3 loop reads CASSEAVTGGLYGYTF. The CDR3 coding sequence is TGTGCCAGCAGTGAAGCTGTGACAGGGGGCCTCTATGGCTACACCTTC.

This chain connects TRBV28 to TRBJ1-4; possibly TRBD1 for D (6 bases). CDR1 MDHEN and CDR2 SYDVKM come from the germline V gene. Between the trimmed V and J ends, which lost 5 bases and 6 bases, there was a span of 16 bases. The CDR3 spans 15 residues. CDR3 residues: CASSTDSGADEKLFF. In nucleotides, the CDR3 is TGTGCCAGCAGTACGGACAGTGGGGCGGATGAAAAACTGTTTTTT.

This chain joins TRBV7-9 and TRBJ1-1; 8 bases fit TRBD1. The J segment lost 4 bases and the V segment lost 6 bases, leaving 4 bases of the junction unmatched. Looked up from germline, CDR1 is SEHNR and CDR2 is FQNEAQ (reference sequence). The CDR3 consists of 13 residues. The CDR3 coding sequence is TGTGCCAGCAGGATCAGGGGGCCCACTGAAGCTTTCTTT. This codes for CASRIRGPTEAFF.

V and J are TRBV4-2 and TRBJ1-1; D is undetermined. Germline CDR1 reads LGHNA; CDR2 reads YNFKEQ. CDR3 length: 14 amino acids. Between the trimmed V and J ends, which lost 0 bases and 5 bases, there was a span of 10 bases. The CDR3 loop reads CASSQEVRGTEAFF. As DNA, the CDR3 is TGTGCCAGCAGCCAAGAGGTCCGTGGGACTGAAGCTTTCTTT.

The chain has TRBV4-2 and TRBJ2-7; D uncertain. The V and J ends lost 0 bases and 2 bases respectively, with 8 bases between them. This CDR3 has 14 residues. Germline CDR1 reads LGHNA; CDR2 reads YNFKEQ. The CDR3 is CASSQERTTYEQYF. The CDR3 DNA sequence: TGTGCCAGCAGCCAAGAAAGAACAACCTACGAGCAGTACTTC.

The chain carries TRBV3-1 (or the pseudogene TRBV3-2) and TRBJ2-5; D gene ambiguous. The V gene's germline CDR1 is LGHDT and CDR2 YNNKEL (reference sequence). V lost 1 base and J lost 4, with 7 bases in between. CDR3 size: 13 residues. CDR3 loop: CASSQVYRETQYF. In DNA form, the CDR3 reads TGTGCCAGCAGCCAAGTATACCGAGAGACCCAGTACTTC.

This clone was seen more than once but under ten times. J is TRBJ1-4 and V is TRBV6-2 or TRBV6-3, with 7 bases that match TRBD1. The CDR3 runs to 13 residues. In germline, CDR1 is MNHEY, CDR2 SVGEGT. V lost 5 bases and J lost 5; bases outside the gene matches: 2. The CDR3 sequence: CASSRDRNEKLFF. The CDR3, as DNA: TGTGCCAGCAGTCGGGACAGAAATGAAAAACTGTTTTTT.

V usage is TRBV20-1 and J usage is TRBJ2-3; D gene ambiguous. CDR3 length equals 11 residues. The V gene's germline CDR1 is DFQATT and CDR2 SNEGSKA (reference sequence). V was shortened by 1 base and J by 5 bases, with 4 bases between the two germline ends. CDR3 sequence (DNA): TGCAGTGCTAGAGGAGGAGATACGCAGTATTTT. Translation gives CSARGGDTQYF.

CDR3 nucleotide sequence: TGTGCCAGCATCCCCCGCCAACCGCGCTTTTCACCCCTCCACTTT. Its translation: CASIPRQPRFSPLHF. This sequence joins TRBV27 and TRBJ1-6; D gene uncertain. Germline assignment: CDR1 MNHEY and CDR2 SMNVEV (reference sequence). The CDR3 consists of 15 residues. Trimming left V 7 bases short and J 9 bases short, with 19 bases between.

The CDR3 region is CASSEAAGGNYGYTF. CDR3 sequence (DNA): TGTGCCAGCAGTGAAGCGGCAGGGGGGAACTATGGCTACACCTTC. The chain combines TRBV2 with TRBJ1-2; 7 nucleotides agree with TRBD1. The length of the CDR3 is 15 residues. Trimming cost V 0 bases and J 2 bases; bases outside gene matches: 3. Per the germline V gene, CDR1 is SNHLY and CDR2 is FYNNEI.

This sequence joins TRBV9 and TRBJ1-4, with D unclear. This CDR3 has 15 amino acids. The germline gives CDR1 SGDLS, CDR2 YYNGEE. Deletions cut 0 bases from V and 7 bases from J, with 13 bases between. The CDR3 DNA sequence: TGTGCCAGCAGCGTAGGAGGGCCGTCCGGTGAAAAACTGTTTTTT. Its translation is CASSVGGPSGEKLFF. Full variable domain (missing parts from reference TRBV9 and TRBJ1-4): DSGVTQTPKHLITATGQRVTLRCSPRSGDLSVYWYQQSLDQGLQFLIQYYNGEERAKGNILERFSAQQFPDLHSELNLSSLELGDSALYFCASSVGGPSGEKLFFGSGTQLSVL.

CDR3 DNA sequence: TGTGCCAGCAGCCCCACGGGAGGAGCCTACAATGAGCAGTTCTTC. This encodes CASSPTGGAYNEQFF. This chain connects TRBV6-5 to TRBJ2-1; 7 bases line up with TRBD2. V was clipped by 6 bases and J by 2 bases; unmatched bases: 7. This CDR3 region has 15 residues. Germline assignment: CDR1 MNHEY and CDR2 SVGAGI.

A few counts support this clone. The DNA is left out, because the CDR3 cannot be placed on it with certainty; the CDR3 is given as TCRdb lists it. The V and J genes are TRBV12-2 and TRBJ1-5; the table's TRBD1 call for D was not verified on the DNA. TRBV12-2 is noted as a pseudogene. The CDR3 has 17 residues if both end residues are counted. CDR3 loop: CASRFAGGTGGNQPQHF.

The chain couples TRBV7-2 to TRBJ2-7; 11 positions match TRBD2. After removal of 6 bases from V and 7 bases from J, the junction contained 11 bases not matched to a gene. There are 15 residues in the CDR3. Germline CDR1 and CDR2: SGHTA and FQGNSA. The CDR3 here is CASSSGTSGLWEQYF. The CDR3 nucleotides are TGTGCCAGCAGTTCCGGGACTAGCGGATTGTGGGAGCAGTACTTC.

V is TRBV9 and J is TRBJ1-1; a possible D gene is TRBD1 (6 bases). The CDR3 is 16 amino acids. The V end lost 3 bases, the J end lost 0 bases, and 15 bases lay between the germline ends. CDR1 is SGDLS and CDR2 is YYNGEE in the germline V gene. The CDR3 sequence: CASSGKQGSMNTEAFF. In nucleotides, the CDR3 is TGTGCCAGCAGCGGTAAACAGGGCTCCATGAACACTGAAGCTTTCTTT. Drawing the rest from reference TRBV9 and TRBJ1-1, the complete variable domain is DSGVTQTPKHLITATGQRVTLRCSPRSGDLSVYWYQQSLDQGLQFLIQYYNGEERAKGNILERFSAQQFPDLHSELNLSSLELGDSALYFCASSGKQGSMNTEAFFGQGTRLTVV.